This is a list of T cell receptor beta chains from one sample in a study of beta chain features in type 1 diabetes. TCRdb's copy holds only in-frame clones and misses some; the assay was immunoSEQ multiplex PCR. Of roughly 450,000 clones listed, roughly 10% are singletons. The sequenced material came from naive CD4+ T cells from blood. The receptor set was obtained from a woman between 18 and 29 years old in good health. Each CDR3 is given with its conserved first and last residue. Each record gives: clone size, D gene, CDR3 length, V gene, J gene, CDR3 protein, CDR3 DNA. The D gene is left open where the match is weak. Clone size is shown for a subset of rows, as once, few, many or a class of expanded clone.

abundance: NA; d_gene: NA; len: 13; v_gene: TRBV7-7; j_gene: TRBJ2-3; CDR3aa: CASSPAVTDTQYF; CDR3nt: TGTGCCAGCAGCCCGGCGGTCACAGATACGCAGTATTTT
abundance: NA; d_gene: NA; len: 14; v_gene: TRBV7-2; j_gene: TRBJ2-5; CDR3aa: CASSPGGAEETQYF; CDR3nt: TGTGCCAGCAGCCCAGGGGGGGCCGAAGAGACCCAGTACTTC
abundance: NA; d_gene: TRBD2; len: 15; v_gene: TRBV29-1; j_gene: TRBJ2-1; CDR3aa: CSVERTSGGANEQFF; CDR3nt: TGCAGCGTTGAAAGGACTAGCGGGGGGGCCAATGAGCAGTTCTTC
abundance: few; d_gene: NA; len: 14; v_gene: TRBV7-3; j_gene: TRBJ2-3; CDR3aa: CASSQIVGADTQYF; CDR3nt: TGTGCCAGCTCCCAGATCGTGGGAGCAGATACGCAGTATTTT
abundance: few; d_gene: NA; len: 15; v_gene: TRBV7-2; j_gene: TRBJ2-7; CDR3aa: CASSLVADDVYEQYF; CDR3nt: TGTGCCAGCAGCTTAGTTGCGGACGACGTCTACGAGCAGTACTTC
abundance: NA; d_gene: NA; len: 13; v_gene: TRBV29-1; j_gene: TRBJ1-2; CDR3aa: CSVEQGADYGYTF; CDR3nt: TGCAGCGTTGAGCAGGGTGCAGACTATGGCTACACCTTC
abundance: few; d_gene: NA; len: 14; v_gene: TRBV4-3; j_gene: TRBJ1-2; CDR3aa: CASSQATNYYGYTF; CDR3nt: TGCGCCAGCAGCCAGGCAACTAACTACTATGGCTACACCTTC
abundance: few; d_gene: NA; len: 17; v_gene: TRBV21-1; j_gene: TRBJ2-3; CDR3aa: CASSKVAEGRRTDTQYF; CDR3nt: TGTGCCAGCAGCAAAGTGGCTGAGGGAAGGCGGACAGATACGCAGTATTTT
abundance: few; d_gene: NA; len: 12; v_gene: TRBV30; j_gene: TRBJ2-1; CDR3aa: CAWSVRNNEQFF; CDR3nt: TGTGCCTGGAGTGTTAGAAACAATGAGCAGTTCTTC
abundance: once; d_gene: TRBD1; len: 17; v_gene: TRBV4-1; j_gene: TRBJ1-2; CDR3aa: CASSLKFDRVIDYGYTF; CDR3nt: TGCGCCAGCAGCCTAAAATTTGACAGGGTTATAGACTATGGCTACACCTTC
abundance: NA; d_gene: NA; len: 15; v_gene: TRBV7-2; j_gene: TRBJ1-3; CDR3aa: CASSLAGHRGNTIYF; CDR3nt: TGTGCCAGCAGCCTAGCGGGACACCGTGGAAACACCATATATTTT
abundance: NA; d_gene: NA; len: 13; v_gene: TRBV19; j_gene: TRBJ1-2; CDR3aa: CASKPTGNYGYTF; CDR3nt: TGTGCCAGTAAGCCCACAGGAAACTATGGCTACACCTTC
abundance: NA; d_gene: TRBD1; len: 14; v_gene: TRBV5-1; j_gene: TRBJ2-1; CDR3aa: CASSRTGAGNEQFF; CDR3nt: TGCGCCAGCAGCCGGACAGGGGCAGGCAATGAGCAGTTCTTC
abundance: NA; d_gene: TRBD1; len: 15; v_gene: TRBV12-5; j_gene: TRBJ2-7; CDR3aa: CASGSGQGYSYEQYF; CDR3nt: TGTGCTAGTGGAAGCGGACAGGGCTACTCCTACGAGCAGTACTTC
abundance: NA; d_gene: TRBD1; len: 12; v_gene: TRBV6-6; j_gene: TRBJ1-5; CDR3aa: CATGTGNQPQHF; CDR3nt: TGTGCCACCGGGACAGGCAATCAGCCCCAGCATTTT
abundance: NA; d_gene: TRBD1; len: 15; v_gene: TRBV9; j_gene: TRBJ2-5; CDR3aa: CASSGRTGGVETQYF; CDR3nt: TGTGCCAGCAGCGGACGGACAGGGGGTGTAGAGACCCAGTACTTC
abundance: NA; d_gene: NA; len: 16; v_gene: TRBV28; j_gene: TRBJ2-1; CDR3aa: CASSPSRWEGGNEQFF; CDR3nt: TGTGCCAGCAGCCCCTCTAGGTGGGAAGGTGGCAATGAGCAGTTCTTC
abundance: NA; d_gene: NA; len: 16; v_gene: TRBV7-9; j_gene: TRBJ1-1; CDR3aa: CASSLITRKGVAEAFF; CDR3nt: TGTGCCAGCAGCTTAATTACTCGAAAAGGGGTGGCTGAAGCTTTCTTT
abundance: NA; d_gene: NA; len: 14; v_gene: TRBV4-3; j_gene: TRBJ1-2; CDR3aa: CASSQDLDGYGYTF; CDR3nt: TGCGCCAGCAGCCAAGATCTGGACGGCTATGGCTACACCTTC
abundance: few; d_gene: NA; len: 15; v_gene: TRBV5-6; j_gene: TRBJ2-7; CDR3aa: CASSGSLRGIQGQYF; CDR3nt: TGTGCCAGCAGCGGCAGCTTGCGTGGGATCCAAGGGCAGTACTTC
abundance: NA; d_gene: NA; len: 16; v_gene: TRBV7-8; j_gene: TRBJ2-7; CDR3aa: CASTQFGGRITYEQYF; CDR3nt: TGTGCCAGCACCCAGTTCGGGGGCCGGATTACCTACGAGCAGTACTTC
abundance: NA; d_gene: NA; len: 17; v_gene: TRBV14; j_gene: TRBJ2-5; CDR3aa: CASSQDISWDNQETQYF; CDR3nt: TGTGCCAGCAGCCAAGATATAAGCTGGGACAACCAAGAGACCCAGTACTTC
abundance: NA; d_gene: NA; len: 16; v_gene: TRBV14; j_gene: TRBJ2-1; CDR3aa: CASSQDWGRVRNEQFF; CDR3nt: TGTGCCAGCAGCCAAGATTGGGGCAGGGTTAGAAATGAGCAGTTCTTC
abundance: few; d_gene: NA; len: 10; v_gene: TRBV11-3; j_gene: TRBJ2-1; CDR3aa: CASSLNEQFF; CDR3nt: TGTGCCAGCAGCCTTAATGAGCAGTTCTTC
abundance: few; d_gene: NA; len: 14; v_gene: TRBV5-4; j_gene: TRBJ2-5; CDR3aa: CASSMGHNQETQYF; CDR3nt: TGTGCCAGCAGCATGGGACACAACCAAGAGACCCAGTACTTC
abundance: few; d_gene: NA; len: 14; v_gene: TRBV7-2; j_gene: TRBJ2-7; CDR3aa: CASSFGWDAYEQYF; CDR3nt: TGTGCCAGCAGCTTCGGGTGGGACGCGTACGAGCAGTACTTC
abundance: NA; d_gene: NA; len: 13; v_gene: TRBV9; j_gene: TRBJ2-2; CDR3aa: CASSAGLSGELFF; CDR3nt: TGTGCCAGCAGCGCTGGTTTGAGCGGGGAGCTGTTTTTT
abundance: few; d_gene: NA; len: 13; v_gene: TRBV7-2; j_gene: TRBJ2-2; CDR3aa: CASSRGVTGELFF; CDR3nt: TGTGCCAGCAGCCGCGGGGTCACCGGGGAGCTGTTTTTT
abundance: NA; d_gene: NA; len: 13; v_gene: TRBV4-3; j_gene: TRBJ2-1; CDR3aa: CASSRAEYNEQFF; CDR3nt: TGCGCCAGCAGCCGGGCCGAATACAATGAGCAGTTCTTC
abundance: few; d_gene: TRBD1; len: 13; v_gene: TRBV18; j_gene: TRBJ2-1; CDR3aa: CASSRQGYNEQFF; CDR3nt: TGTGCCAGCTCCCGACAGGGGTACAATGAGCAGTTCTTC
abundance: few; d_gene: TRBD1; len: 13; v_gene: TRBV25-1; j_gene: TRBJ1-4; CDR3aa: CASSVRQGEKLFF; CDR3nt: TGTGCCAGCAGTGTGAGACAGGGTGAAAAACTGTTTTTT
abundance: NA; d_gene: NA; len: 14; v_gene: TRBV9; j_gene: TRBJ1-2; CDR3aa: CASSVAAGDYGYTF; CDR3nt: TGTGCCAGCAGCGTAGCTGCAGGGGACTATGGCTACACCTTC
abundance: NA; d_gene: TRBD2; len: 15; v_gene: TRBV7-3; j_gene: TRBJ2-1; CDR3aa: CASSHQGLAGWEQFF; CDR3nt: TGTGCCAGCAGCCACCAGGGACTAGCTGGGTGGGAGCAGTTCTTC
abundance: NA; d_gene: NA; len: 15; v_gene: TRBV7-6; j_gene: TRBJ2-2; CDR3aa: CASSLLGGNTGELFF; CDR3nt: TGTGCCAGCAGCTTATTAGGGGGGAACACCGGGGAGCTGTTTTTT
abundance: NA; d_gene: TRBD1; len: 14; v_gene: TRBV19; j_gene: TRBJ2-7; CDR3aa: CASQRDRDSYEQYF; CDR3nt: TGTGCCAGCCAAAGGGACAGAGACTCCTACGAGCAGTACTTC